Each of the 21 T cell receptor beta chains below was sequenced from the same sample in a study of blood T cell repertoires in COVID-19. TCRdb keeps only in-frame clones here, not all; method: immunoSEQ multiplex PCR. This table has around 180,000 clones, approximately 85% appearing once. The sequenced sample consisted of peripheral blood. The receptors here all came from a human donor with active or convalescent COVID-19. The donor label of this sample is uncertain.

V gene TRBV20-1 combines with J gene TRBJ1-5; TRBD1 aligns across 10 bases. This CDR3 is built from 18 residues. V shed 3 bases, J shed 5 bases, and the junction held 16 bases outside the gene matches. The germline V gene has CDR1 DFQATT and CDR2 SNEGSKA (reference sequence). The CDR3 protein is CSASETEEDRGEDQPQHF. CDR3 DNA sequence: TGCAGTGCTAGTGAGACGGAGGAGGACAGGGGGGAGGATCAGCCCCAGCATTTT.

V gene TRBV24-1 combines with J gene TRBJ2-5, with TRBD2 matching over 14 bases. The trim removed 4 bases at V and 3 bases at J, leaving 3 bases unmatched. Looked up from germline, CDR1 is KGHDR and CDR2 is SFDVKD. The CDR3 is made up of 16 amino acids. The CDR3 DNA is TGTGCCACCAGTGAAACGGGACTAGCGGGGGAAGAGACCCAGTACTTC. It codes for CATSETGLAGEETQYF.

The chain joins TRBV7-2 to TRBJ1-5; TRBD1 is a possible D gene (5 bases). The CDR3 has 16 amino acids. Between the trimmed V and J ends, which lost 3 bases and 6 bases, there was a span of 18 bases. Germline V gives CDR1 SGHTA, CDR2 FQGNSA. CDR3 loop: CASSFSRDLGLQPQHF. As DNA, the CDR3 is TGTGCCAGCAGCTTCAGCCGGGACTTAGGGCTTCAGCCCCAGCATTTT.

The rearrangement links TRBV5-1 to TRBJ2-2; 7 bases align to TRBD2. This CDR3 spans 16 amino acids. Germline CDR1 SGHRS, CDR2 YFSETQ. V dropped 5 bases and J dropped 0; count of bases not matched to a gene: 7. Here the CDR3 DNA reads TGCGCCAGCAGACGTACTAGCGACTCGAACACCGGGGAGCTGTTTTTT. The encoded protein is CASRRTSDSNTGELFF.

V is TRBV19 and J is TRBJ2-4; the match to TRBD1 covers 8 bases. CDR3 length equals 13 residues. The J segment lost 8 bases and the V segment lost 8 bases, leaving 8 bases of the junction unmatched. The germline gives CDR1 LNHDA, CDR2 SQIVND (reference sequence). The CDR3 nucleotides are TGTGCCAGTTCGCGCCAGGGGGCGGACATTCAGTACTTC. Protein: CASSRQGADIQYF.

Only one count was recorded for this clone. The chain joins TRBV30 to TRBJ2-1, with D possibly TRBD2 on 5 matching bases. Per the germline V gene, CDR1 is GTSNPN and CDR2 is SVGIG (reference sequence). The CDR3 is made up of 14 amino acids. V lost 4 bases to trimming and J lost 6 bases, with 16 bases between them. The CDR3 nucleotides are TGTGCCTGGAACCCCCATCAACTAGGCAATGAGCAGTTCTTC. Its protein product is CAWNPHQLGNEQFF.

The J gene is TRBJ2-3, the V gene TRBV20-1; 8 nucleotides line up with TRBD2. Trimming removed 3 bases from V and 2 bases from J; junction bases left unmatched: 19. The CDR3 is made up of 19 amino acids. CDR1 and CDR2 (germline): DFQATT, SNEGSKA (reference sequence). CDR3 sequence (DNA): TGCAGTGCTAGTGCCGTTTTCGCGGGGGGAACATTCTTCACAGATACGCAGTATTTT. Protein: CSASAVFAGGTFFTDTQYF.

This clone occurred a few times. The rearrangement uses TRBV19 and TRBJ2-3, with 8 nucleotides matching TRBD2. This CDR3 is 17 amino acids long. CDR1 and CDR2 (germline): LNHDA, SQIVND (reference sequence). Unmatched junction bases numbered 24, after V lost 5 bases and J lost 14 bases. This CDR3 is CASSPRPWGAPAGDVYF. The DNA for the CDR3 is TGTGCCAGTAGTCCCCGCCCTTGGGGGGCTCCAGCGGGGGATGTGTATTTT.

The CDR3: CAISDPGERTELFF. The CDR3 nucleotides read TGTGCCATCAGTGATCCGGGGGAAAGGACGGAGCTGTTTTTT. V is TRBV10-3 and J is TRBJ2-2, with a weak D call TRBD2 (6 bases). Per the germline V gene, CDR1 is ENHRY and CDR2 is SYGVKD. The CDR3 runs to 14 residues. V was cut by 3 bases and J by 10 bases, with 15 bases left in between.

This chain links TRBV27 with TRBJ1-5; 7 nucleotides line up with TRBD1. This CDR3 is built from 16 residues. Germline V gene lookup returns CDR1 MNHEY and CDR2 SMNVEV (reference sequence). With 2 bases clipped from V and 9 bases from J, the junction kept 13 bases outside the gene matches. This chain's CDR3 is CASSLRSTGARVPQHF. The CDR3 DNA reads TGTGCCAGCAGTTTACGGAGCACAGGGGCCCGGGTGCCCCAGCATTTT.

J is TRBJ1-5 and V is TRBV6-2 or TRBV6-3; the D is unclear. The CDR3 spans 19 residues. Germline loops: CDR1 MNHEY, CDR2 SVGEGT. V was pared by 4 bases and J by 1 base, with 23 bases between. The CDR3 bases are TGTGCCAGCAGTTTGAGGTCTTCGGAACCGACCGGGAGCAATCAGCCCCAGCATTTT. Its protein is CASSLRSSEPTGSNQPQHF.

This clone showed up just a few times. V usage is TRBV7-3 and J usage is TRBJ2-3; D may be TRBD2 (5 bases). Trimming left V 1 base short and J 6 bases short, with 11 bases between. The germline gives CDR1 SGHTA, CDR2 FQGTGA. The CDR3 is 14 residues long. In DNA form, the CDR3 reads TGTGCCAGCAGCTTAAACGGGGAGATGGATACGCAGTATTTT. Amino acids: CASSLNGEMDTQYF.

V and J are TRBV2 and TRBJ1-3; D is uncertain. Germline V lookup: CDR1 SNHLY, CDR2 FYNNEI. The CDR3 runs to 14 residues. V was cut by 3 bases and J by 4 bases, with 10 bases left in between. The CDR3 loop is CASSESQLGNTIYF. The CDR3 bases are TGTGCCAGCAGTGAGTCACAGCTAGGAAACACCATATATTTT.

The chain is built from TRBV28 and TRBJ2-5, with TRBD2 identical over 10 bases. CDR3 length: 16 amino acids. Germline V gene data show CDR1 as MDHEN and CDR2 as SYDVKM. The CDR3 DNA is TGTGCTACAGGGGCTAGCGGGGGTGATTTGAGAAAGACCCAGTACTTC. Its translation: CATGASGGDLRKTQYF.

This clone occurred many times. The chain has TRBV7-2 and TRBJ2-7; TRBD2 matches 11 bases. Germline-derived CDR1 and CDR2 are SGHTA and FQGNSA. V gave up 5 bases and J gave up 2 bases; unmatched junction bases: 5. The CDR3 contains 15 residues. The DNA for the CDR3 is TGTGCCAGCAGCATACTAGCGGGGGCTCCCTACGAGCAGTACTTC. It specifies CASSILAGAPYEQYF. The whole variable domain, filled in from reference TRBV7-2 and TRBJ2-7, reads GAGVSQSPSNKVTEKGKDVELRCDPISGHTALYWYRQSLGQGLEFLIYFQGNSAPDKSGLPSDRFSAERTGGSVSTLTIQRTQQEDSAVYLCASSILAGAPYEQYFGPGTRLTVT.

The J gene is TRBJ2-4, the V gene TRBV7-2; D not certain. This CDR3 comprises 13 residues. Per the germline V gene, CDR1 is SGHTA and CDR2 is FQGNSA. With 3 bases removed from V and 2 bases from J, the gap between germline ends came to 5 bases. The CDR3 loop is CASSLAPKNIQYF. The CDR3 bases are TGTGCCAGCAGCTTGGCTCCCAAAAACATTCAGTACTTC. The complete variable domain, with remaining parts taken from reference TRBV7-2 and TRBJ2-4, reads GAGVSQSPSNKVTEKGKDVELRCDPISGHTALYWYRQSLGQGLEFLIYFQGNSAPDKSGLPSDRFSAERTGGSVSTLTIQRTQQEDSAVYLCASSLAPKNIQYFGAGTRLSVL.

CDR3 in DNA: TGTGCCAGCAGCCCCCGGGGAGGTGCCCCCACTGAAGCTTTCTTT. This translates into CASSPRGGAPTEAFF. The chain employs TRBV7-3 and TRBJ1-1; D ambiguous. Trimming took off 5 bases at V and 4 bases at J, with 17 bases between the two ends. The germline V gene encodes CDR1 SGHTA and CDR2 FQGTGA. This CDR3 has 15 residues. Together with reference TRBV7-3 and TRBJ1-1, the CDR3 gives the full variable domain: GAGVSQTPSNKVTEKGKYVELRCDPISGHTALYWYRQSLGQGPEFLIYFQGTGAADDSGLPNDRFFAVRPEGSVSTLKIQRTERGDSAVYLCASSPRGGAPTEAFFGQGTRLTVV.

The chain couples TRBV7-2 to TRBJ2-3; 11 nucleotides match TRBD2. V was clipped by 1 base and J by 10 bases; unmatched bases: 16. This CDR3 comprises 18 residues. From germline, CDR1 is SGHTA and CDR2 FQGNSA. The CDR3 nucleotides read TGTGCCAGCAGCTTAGAAGAGTTCCGGGCTAGCGGGGGGCGGCCGCAGTATTTT. It specifies CASSLEEFRASGGRPQYF.

The chain uses TRBV5-1 and TRBJ1-4, with D tentatively TRBD1 (6 bases). Germline CDR1 SGHRS, CDR2 YFSETQ. The CDR3 runs to 14 residues. Trimming removed 5 bases from V and 7 bases from J, with 15 bases in between. CDR3: CASSLDRMGEKLFF. For the CDR3, the DNA is TGCGCCAGCAGTCTCGACAGGATGGGTGAAAAACTGTTTTTT.

The chain uses TRBV5-4 and TRBJ1-2; tentative D call: TRBD1 (5 bases). Germline assignment: CDR1 SGHNT and CDR2 YYREEE (reference sequence). This CDR3 region has 16 residues. Trimming took off 4 bases at V and 0 bases at J, with 16 bases between the two ends. The CDR3 coding sequence is TGTGCCAGCAGCCCTCGGGGGGGGGAGACTAACTATGGCTACACCTTC. It translates to CASSPRGGETNYGYTF.

This chain uses TRBV28 with TRBJ2-5, with D hard to call. The CDR3 covers 13 residues. Deletions cut 6 bases from V and 5 bases from J, with 13 bases between. The germline V gene encodes CDR1 MDHEN and CDR2 SYDVKM. The CDR3 protein is CASRRVEWETQYF. In nucleotides, the CDR3 is TGTGCCAGCAGGAGAGTTGAGTGGGAGACCCAGTACTTC. Variable domain in full (rest from reference TRBV28 and TRBJ2-5): DVKVTQSSRYLVKRTGEKVFLECVQDMDHENMFWYRQDPGLGLRLIYFSYDVKMKEKGDIPEGYSVSREKKERFSLILESASTNQTSMYLCASRRVEWETQYFGPGTRLLVL.